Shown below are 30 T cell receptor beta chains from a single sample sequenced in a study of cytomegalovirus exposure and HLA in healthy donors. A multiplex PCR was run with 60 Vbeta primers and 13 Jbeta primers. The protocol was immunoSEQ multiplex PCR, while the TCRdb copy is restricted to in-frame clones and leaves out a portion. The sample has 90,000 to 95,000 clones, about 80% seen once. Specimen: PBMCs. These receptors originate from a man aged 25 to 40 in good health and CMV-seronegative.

CDR3 residues: CASSPPDRGYGYTF. CDR3 nucleotides: TGTGCCAGCAGTCCCCCGGACAGGGGCTATGGCTACACCTTC. This chain links TRBV2 with TRBJ1-2; the match to TRBD1 covers 9 bases. J gave up 4 bases and V 5 bases, and 5 bases lay outside the gene matches. In germline, CDR1 is SNHLY, CDR2 FYNNEI. This CDR3 contains 14 residues.

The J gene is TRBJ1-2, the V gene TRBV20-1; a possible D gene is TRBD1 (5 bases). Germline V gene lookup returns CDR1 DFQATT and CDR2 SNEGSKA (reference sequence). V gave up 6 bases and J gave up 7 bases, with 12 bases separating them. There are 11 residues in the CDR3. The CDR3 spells CSASRGRGYTF. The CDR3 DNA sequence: TGCAGTGCGAGTAGGGGTCGTGGCTACACCTTC.

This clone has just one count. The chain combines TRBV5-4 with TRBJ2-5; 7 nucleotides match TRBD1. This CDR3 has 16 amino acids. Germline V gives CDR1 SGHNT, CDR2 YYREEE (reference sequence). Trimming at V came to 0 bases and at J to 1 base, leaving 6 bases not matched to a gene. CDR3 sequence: CASSLEGTDTQETQYF. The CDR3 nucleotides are TGTGCCAGCAGCTTGGAAGGGACAGACACCCAAGAGACCCAGTACTTC.

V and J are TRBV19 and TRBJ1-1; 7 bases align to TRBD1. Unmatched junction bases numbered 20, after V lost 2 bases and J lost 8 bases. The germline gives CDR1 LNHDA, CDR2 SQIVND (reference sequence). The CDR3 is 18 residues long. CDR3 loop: CASSISSRLDRTRLEAFF. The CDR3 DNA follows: TGTGCCAGTAGTATATCATCACGGTTGGACAGGACTCGACTAGAAGCTTTCTTT.

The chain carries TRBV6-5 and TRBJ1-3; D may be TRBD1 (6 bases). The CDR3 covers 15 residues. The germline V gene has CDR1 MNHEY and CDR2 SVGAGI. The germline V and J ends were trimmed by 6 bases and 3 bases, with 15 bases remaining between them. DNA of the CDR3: TGTGCCAGCAGCAAAAACGGACAGCGTGGAAACACCATATATTTT. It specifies CASSKNGQRGNTIYF.

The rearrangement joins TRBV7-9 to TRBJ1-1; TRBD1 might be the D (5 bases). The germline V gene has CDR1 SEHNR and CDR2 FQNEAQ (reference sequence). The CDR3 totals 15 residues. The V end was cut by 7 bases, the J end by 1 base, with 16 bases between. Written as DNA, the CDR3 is TGTGCCAGCAATCCCTTTCGGGGGAAGAACACTGAAGCTTTCTTT. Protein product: CASNPFRGKNTEAFF.

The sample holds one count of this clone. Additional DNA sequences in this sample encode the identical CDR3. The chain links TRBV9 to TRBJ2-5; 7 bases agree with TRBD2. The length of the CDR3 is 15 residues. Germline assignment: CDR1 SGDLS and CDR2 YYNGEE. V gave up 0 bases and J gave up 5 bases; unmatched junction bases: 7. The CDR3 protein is CASSVAGGKGETQYF. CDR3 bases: TGTGCCAGCAGCGTAGCGGGGGGAAAGGGGGAGACCCAGTACTTC.

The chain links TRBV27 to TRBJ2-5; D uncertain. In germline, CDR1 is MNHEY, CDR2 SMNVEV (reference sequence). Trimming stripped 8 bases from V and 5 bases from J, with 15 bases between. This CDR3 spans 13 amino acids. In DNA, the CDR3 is TGTGCCAGCGGAGTTAGAGACTCGGAGACCCAGTACTTC. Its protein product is CASGVRDSETQYF.

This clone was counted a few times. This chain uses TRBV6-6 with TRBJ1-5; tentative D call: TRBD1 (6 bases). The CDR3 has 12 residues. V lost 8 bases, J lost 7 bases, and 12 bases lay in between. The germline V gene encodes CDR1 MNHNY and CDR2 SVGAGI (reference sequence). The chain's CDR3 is CASEGGGQPQHF. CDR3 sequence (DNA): TGTGCCAGCGAAGGGGGGGGCCAGCCCCAGCATTTT.

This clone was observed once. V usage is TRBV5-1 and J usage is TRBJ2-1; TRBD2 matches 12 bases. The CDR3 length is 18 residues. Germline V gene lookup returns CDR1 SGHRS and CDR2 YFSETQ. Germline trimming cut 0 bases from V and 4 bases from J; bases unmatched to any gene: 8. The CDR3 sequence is CASSLAVTSGGLYNEQFF. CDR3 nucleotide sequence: TGCGCCAGCAGCTTGGCCGTGACTAGCGGGGGACTTTACAATGAGCAGTTCTTC.

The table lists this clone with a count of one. This CDR3 is CASTSGTSEGNEQFF. DNA for the CDR3: TGTGCCAGCACCTCCGGGACTAGCGAGGGCAATGAGCAGTTCTTC. The V gene is TRBV5-8, the J gene TRBJ2-1; 10 nucleotides line up with TRBD2. The V gene's germline CDR1 is SGHTS and CDR2 YDEGEE. The junction had 9 bases not matched to a gene; V was cut back by 6 bases and J by 6 bases. CDR3 length: 15 residues.

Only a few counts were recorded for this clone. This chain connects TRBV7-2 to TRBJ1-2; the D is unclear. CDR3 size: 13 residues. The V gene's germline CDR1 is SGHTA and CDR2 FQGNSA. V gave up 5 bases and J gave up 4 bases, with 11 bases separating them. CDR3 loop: CASSDTLFYGYTF. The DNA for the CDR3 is TGTGCCAGCAGCGACACTCTCTTCTATGGCTACACCTTC.

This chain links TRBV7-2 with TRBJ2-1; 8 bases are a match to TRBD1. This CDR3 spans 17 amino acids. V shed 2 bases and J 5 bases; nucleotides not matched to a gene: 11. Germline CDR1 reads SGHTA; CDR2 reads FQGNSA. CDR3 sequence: CASSLRSAGGAHNEQFF. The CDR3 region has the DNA TGTGCCAGCAGCTTACGATCCGCAGGGGGCGCGCACAATGAGCAGTTCTTC.

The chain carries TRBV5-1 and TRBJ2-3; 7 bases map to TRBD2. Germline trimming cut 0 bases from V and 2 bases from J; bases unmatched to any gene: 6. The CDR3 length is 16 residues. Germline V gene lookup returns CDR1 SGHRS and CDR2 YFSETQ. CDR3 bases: TGCGCCAGCAGCTTGGATGTGCTAGCGGCCACAGATACGCAGTATTTT. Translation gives CASSLDVLAATDTQYF.

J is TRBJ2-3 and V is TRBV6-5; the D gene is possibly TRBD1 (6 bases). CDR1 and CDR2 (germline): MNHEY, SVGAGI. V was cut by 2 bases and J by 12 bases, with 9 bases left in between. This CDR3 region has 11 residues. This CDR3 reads CASSYGGIQYF. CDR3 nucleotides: TGTGCCAGCAGTTACGGGGGCATACAGTATTTT.

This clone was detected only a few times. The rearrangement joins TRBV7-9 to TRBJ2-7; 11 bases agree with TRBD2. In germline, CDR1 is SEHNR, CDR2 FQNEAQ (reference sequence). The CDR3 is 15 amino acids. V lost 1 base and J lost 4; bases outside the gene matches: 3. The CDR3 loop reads CASSLVTSGVYEQYF. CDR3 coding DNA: TGTGCCAGCAGCTTAGTGACTAGCGGGGTTTACGAGCAGTACTTC. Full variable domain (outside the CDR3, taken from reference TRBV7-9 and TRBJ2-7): DTGVSQNPRHKITKRGQNVTFRCDPISEHNRLYWYRQTLGQGPEFLTYFQNEAQLEKSRLLSDRFSAERPKGSFSTLEIQRTEQGDSAMYLCASSLVTSGVYEQYFGPGTRLTVT.

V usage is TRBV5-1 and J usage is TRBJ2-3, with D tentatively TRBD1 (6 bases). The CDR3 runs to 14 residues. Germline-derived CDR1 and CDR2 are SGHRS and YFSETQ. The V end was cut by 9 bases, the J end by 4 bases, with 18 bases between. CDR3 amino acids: CATKGEGGADTQYF. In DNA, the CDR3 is TGCGCCACTAAGGGTGAAGGGGGTGCAGATACGCAGTATTTT.

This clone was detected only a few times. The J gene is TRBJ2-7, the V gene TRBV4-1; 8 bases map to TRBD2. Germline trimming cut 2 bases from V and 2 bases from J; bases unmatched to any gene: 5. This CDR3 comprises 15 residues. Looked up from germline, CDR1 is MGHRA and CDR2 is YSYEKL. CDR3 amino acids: CASSQIRGGAYEQYF. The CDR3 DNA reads TGCGCCAGCAGCCAAATTCGGGGGGGGGCCTACGAGCAGTACTTC.

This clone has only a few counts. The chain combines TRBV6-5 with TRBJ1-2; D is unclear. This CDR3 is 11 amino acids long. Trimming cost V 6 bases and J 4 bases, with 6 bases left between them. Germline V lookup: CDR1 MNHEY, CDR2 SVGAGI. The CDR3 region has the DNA TGTGCCAGCAGCTCGTCCTATGGCTACACCTTC. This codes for CASSSSYGYTF.

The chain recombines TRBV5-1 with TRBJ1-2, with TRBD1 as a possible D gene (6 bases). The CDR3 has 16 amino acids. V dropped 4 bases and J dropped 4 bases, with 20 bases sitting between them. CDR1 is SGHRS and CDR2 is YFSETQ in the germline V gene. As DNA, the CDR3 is TGCGCCAGCAGCGCGCAACTACCGGGACAAGGCTATGGCTACACCTTC. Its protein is CASSAQLPGQGYGYTF.

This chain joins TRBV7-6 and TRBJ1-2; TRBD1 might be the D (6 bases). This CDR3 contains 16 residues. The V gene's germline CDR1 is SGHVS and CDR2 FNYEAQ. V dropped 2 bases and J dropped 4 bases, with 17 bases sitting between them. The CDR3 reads CASSLSDGQLLYGYTF. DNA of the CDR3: TGTGCCAGCAGCTTATCCGACGGACAGTTACTCTATGGCTACACCTTC.

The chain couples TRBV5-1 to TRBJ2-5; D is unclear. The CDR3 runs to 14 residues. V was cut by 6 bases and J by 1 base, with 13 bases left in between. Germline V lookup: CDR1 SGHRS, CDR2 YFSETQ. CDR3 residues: CASNIRSGQETQYF. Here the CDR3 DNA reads TGCGCCAGCAATATCCGATCAGGCCAAGAGACCCAGTACTTC.

The CDR3 sequence: CARSWKPRGDYGYTF. The CDR3 DNA reads TGTGCCAGAAGCTGGAAACCGCGGGGTGACTATGGCTACACCTTC. The V and J genes are TRBV5-3 and TRBJ1-2; unclear D gene. TRBV5-3 has ORF status, its function being uncertain. Between the trimmed V and J ends, which lost 3 bases and 3 bases, there was a span of 15 bases. The CDR3 extends over 15 amino acids.

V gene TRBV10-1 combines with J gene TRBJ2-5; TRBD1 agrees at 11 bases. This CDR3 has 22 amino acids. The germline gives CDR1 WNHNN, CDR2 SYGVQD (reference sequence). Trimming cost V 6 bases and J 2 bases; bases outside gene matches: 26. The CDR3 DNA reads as TGCGCCAGCAGCGGACAGGGGGCTCGGGCTAGCGAGGTTAGTTCGGGGCAAGAGACCCAGTACTTC. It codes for CASSGQGARASEVSSGQETQYF.

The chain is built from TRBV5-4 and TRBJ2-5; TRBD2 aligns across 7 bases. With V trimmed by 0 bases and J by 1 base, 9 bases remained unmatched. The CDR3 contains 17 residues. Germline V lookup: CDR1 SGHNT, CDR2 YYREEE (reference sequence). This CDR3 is CASSLGPAGIGQETQYF. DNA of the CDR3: TGTGCCAGCAGCTTGGGTCCAGCGGGGATCGGCCAAGAGACCCAGTACTTC.

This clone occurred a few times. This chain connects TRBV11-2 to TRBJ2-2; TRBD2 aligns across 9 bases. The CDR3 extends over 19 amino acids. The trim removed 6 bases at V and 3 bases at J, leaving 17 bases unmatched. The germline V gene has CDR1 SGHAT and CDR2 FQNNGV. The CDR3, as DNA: TGTGCCAGCAGTATATCCGTCTTTGGCGGGAGGGTTTACACCGGGGAGCTGTTTTTT. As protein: CASSISVFGGRVYTGELFF.

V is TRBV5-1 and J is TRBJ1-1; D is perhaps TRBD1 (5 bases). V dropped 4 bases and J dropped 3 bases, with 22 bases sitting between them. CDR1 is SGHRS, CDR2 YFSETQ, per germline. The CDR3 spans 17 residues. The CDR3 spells CASSVGRVGRRDTEAFF. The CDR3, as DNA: TGCGCCAGCAGCGTTGGGCGTGTTGGCCGCAGGGACACTGAAGCTTTCTTT.

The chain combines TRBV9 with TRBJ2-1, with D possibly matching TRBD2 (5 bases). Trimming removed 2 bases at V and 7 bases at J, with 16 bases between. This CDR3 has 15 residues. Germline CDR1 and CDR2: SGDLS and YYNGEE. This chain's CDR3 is CASSVTPGLRNEQFF. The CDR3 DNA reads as TGTGCCAGCAGCGTTACCCCGGGGTTAAGAAATGAGCAGTTCTTC.

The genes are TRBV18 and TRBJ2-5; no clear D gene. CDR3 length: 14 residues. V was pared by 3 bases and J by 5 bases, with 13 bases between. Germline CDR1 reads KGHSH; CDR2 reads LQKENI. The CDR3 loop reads CASSPQRGQETQYF. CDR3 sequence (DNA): TGTGCCAGCTCACCCCAACGAGGCCAGGAGACCCAGTACTTC.

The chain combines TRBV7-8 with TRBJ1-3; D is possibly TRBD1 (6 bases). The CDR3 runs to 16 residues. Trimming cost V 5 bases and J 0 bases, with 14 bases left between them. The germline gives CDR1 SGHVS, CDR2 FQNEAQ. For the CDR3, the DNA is TGTGCCAGCAGCCCCCGGACAGTCAACTCTGGAAACACCATATATTTT. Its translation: CASSPRTVNSGNTIYF.